What follows are 21 T cell receptor beta chains derived from one specimen sequenced in a study of blood T cell repertoires in COVID-19. Using immunoSEQ multiplex PCR, the repertoire was profiled, and TCRdb retains in-frame clones only, with some absent. The sample contains some 97,000 clones, roughly 92% of which appear only once. Specimen: peripheral blood. The source is a man in his fifties or sixties with acute or convalescent COVID-19.

The chain uses TRBV18 and TRBJ2-3; the D gene is possibly TRBD2 (6 bases). V shed 6 bases and J shed 3 bases, with 10 bases lying between them. CDR3 size: 13 residues. Per the germline V gene, CDR1 is KGHSH and CDR2 is LQKENI. CDR3 region: CASSSGRTDTQYF. The CDR3 nucleotides are TGTGCCAGCTCTTCAGGGAGGACAGATACGCAGTATTTT.

This clone has a handful of counts. The chain links TRBV3-1 (or the pseudogene TRBV3-2) to TRBJ2-3; 8 nucleotides align to TRBD2. V lost 3 bases, J lost 2 bases, and 1 base stayed unmatched. This CDR3 has 14 amino acids. Per germline, CDR1 LGHDT and CDR2 YNNKEL (reference sequence). The DNA of the CDR3 is TGTGCCAGCAGCCATAGCGGGACCACAGATACGCAGTATTTT. Translating it yields CASSHSGTTDTQYF.

V and J are TRBV5-1 and TRBJ1-4; D remains unclear. The V end was cut by 4 bases, the J end by 4 bases, with 11 bases between. This CDR3 has 14 amino acids. CDR1 and CDR2 (germline): SGHRS, YFSETQ. CDR3 sequence: CASSVTSNNEKLFF. DNA for the CDR3: TGCGCCAGCAGCGTTACAAGTAATAATGAAAAACTGTTTTTT.

The V gene is TRBV28, the J gene TRBJ2-7; TRBD1 is a possible D gene (6 bases). From germline, CDR1 is MDHEN and CDR2 SYDVKM. This CDR3 region has 15 residues. Trimming took off 2 bases at V and 2 bases at J, with 13 bases between the two ends. CDR3: CASSLTGQKTYEQYF. The CDR3 bases are TGTGCCAGCAGTTTAACCGGACAGAAGACCTACGAGCAGTACTTC. Filled out from reference TRBV28 and TRBJ2-7, the complete variable domain reads DVKVTQSSRYLVKRTGEKVFLECVQDMDHENMFWYRQDPGLGLRLIYFSYDVKMKEKGDIPEGYSVSREKKERFSLILESASTNQTSMYLCASSLTGQKTYEQYFGPGTRLTVT.

The chain couples TRBV11-3 to TRBJ1-1; 9 bases agree with TRBD1. Germline CDR1 is SGHNT and CDR2 is YENEEA. With V trimmed by 4 bases and J by 7 bases, 10 bases remained unmatched. This CDR3 region has 15 residues. CDR3 nucleotide sequence: TGTGCCAGCAGCTCCGACGGGACAGGGCTTCTTGAAGCTTTCTTT. Amino acid sequence: CASSSDGTGLLEAFF.

This clone came up once. The chain has TRBV6-1 and TRBJ2-3; 13 positions agree with TRBD2. V dropped 3 bases and J dropped 7; count of bases not matched to a gene: 4. Germline assignment: CDR1 MNHNS and CDR2 SASEGT. The length of the CDR3 is 15 residues. CDR3 DNA: TGTGCCAGCAGTGAGCGGACTAGCGGGAGCCATACGCAGTATTTT. Amino acids: CASSERTSGSHTQYF.

J is TRBJ2-7 and V is TRBV7-9; no firm D call. The length of the CDR3 is 13 residues. In germline, CDR1 is SEHNR, CDR2 FQNEAQ (reference sequence). The V end was cut by 6 bases, the J end by 2 bases, with 11 bases between. The CDR3 nucleotides read TGTGCCAGCAGTTCAACTGACACCTACGAGCAGTACTTC. This encodes CASSSTDTYEQYF.

This clone was observed once. The chain uses TRBV11-3 and TRBJ2-1; tentative D call: TRBD2 (7 bases). Trimming left V 5 bases short and J 7 bases short, with 12 bases between. Germline loops: CDR1 SGHNT, CDR2 YENEEA. There are 13 residues in the CDR3. For the CDR3, the DNA is TGTGCCAGCAGCCGGGGGGCGGGGAATGAGCAGTTCTTC. Translated: CASSRGAGNEQFF.

The chain has TRBV28 and TRBJ1-4; 11 nucleotides line up with TRBD1. The V gene end was trimmed by 7 bases and the J gene end by 7 bases; junction bases not matched to a gene: 11. Germline assignment: CDR1 MDHEN and CDR2 SYDVKM. CDR3 length equals 16 residues. CDR3 sequence (DNA): TGTGCCAGCACCACCATCGCGGGACAGGGGGGTGAAAAACTGTTTTTT. Residues: CASTTIAGQGGEKLFF.

V is TRBV7-2 and J is TRBJ1-2; 7 bases line up with TRBD1. Germline V CDR1 and CDR2: SGHTA, FQGNSA. V lost 5 bases to trimming and J lost 8 bases; unmatched junction nucleotides: 14. This CDR3 contains 15 residues. The CDR3 region is CASSPESRQGKGYTF. CDR3 in DNA: TGTGCCAGCAGCCCCGAATCAAGACAGGGCAAGGGCTACACCTTC.

The chain is built from TRBV21-1 and TRBJ2-1; the DNA was not used to check the table's D call, TRBD1. TRBV21-1 is termed a pseudogene. The CDR3 has 18 residues. In DNA form, the CDR3 reads TGTGCCAGCAGCATCCAAAGACAGGTTCGCCTGTCCTACAATGAGCAGTTCTTC. It specifies CASSIQRQVRLSYNEQFF.

This clone was recorded a few times. The J gene is TRBJ2-7, the V gene TRBV2; D is unresolved. Trimming stripped 7 bases from V and 6 bases from J, with 19 bases between. The CDR3 consists of 14 residues. CDR1 and CDR2 from the germline V gene are SNHLY and FYNNEI. CDR3 sequence (DNA): TGTGCCAGCAAGACTGGCGGAGTACGTTTCGAGCAGTACTTC. Translated: CASKTGGVRFEQYF.

This sequence joins TRBV7-6 and TRBJ2-2; a weak D match, TRBD2 (6 bases). V was shortened by 5 bases and J by 5 bases, with 18 bases between the two germline ends. CDR3 length: 16 residues. Germline CDR1 is SGHVS and CDR2 is FNYEAQ. The CDR3 DNA sequence: TGTGCCAGCAGCGCCCATCGGGGGTTCGGGACCGGGGAGCTGTTTTTT. It specifies CASSAHRGFGTGELFF.

The chain has TRBV4-1 and TRBJ1-4; D gene uncertain. The CDR3 runs to 16 residues. V dropped 4 bases and J dropped 4 bases, with 16 bases sitting between them. Germline CDR1 MGHRA, CDR2 YSYEKL. DNA for the CDR3: TGCGCCAGCAGCCTACAAGGACTGCCAAATAATGAAAAACTGTTTTTT. It is translated as CASSLQGLPNNEKLFF.

This chain links TRBV27 with TRBJ2-7, with 8 positions matching TRBD1. Germline-derived CDR1 and CDR2 are MNHEY and SMNVEV (reference sequence). The CDR3 has 14 residues. V was clipped by 5 bases and J by 3 bases; unmatched bases: 6. The CDR3 DNA sequence: TGTGCCAGCAGTAGCGACAGGGGAAACTACGAGCAGTACTTC. It translates to CASSSDRGNYEQYF.

This rearrangement joins TRBV7-2 to TRBJ2-2, with D perhaps TRBD2 (6 bases). The CDR3 is 16 amino acids. V lost 2 bases to trimming and J lost 0 bases, with 10 bases between them. Germline V CDR1 and CDR2: SGHTA, FQGNSA. CDR3 amino acids: CASSLSGGTNTGELFF. CDR3 nucleotides: TGTGCCAGCAGCTTATCTGGCGGGACGAACACCGGGGAGCTGTTTTTT.

This clone has a single count. The V gene is TRBV3-1 (or the pseudogene TRBV3-2), the J gene TRBJ1-3, with D unresolved. This CDR3 is 13 amino acids long. Germline values: CDR1 LGHDT, CDR2 YNNKEL (reference sequence). Trimming pared 2 bases from V and 4 bases from J, leaving 6 bases between. CDR3 DNA: TGTGCCAGCAGCCAATTAGCCGGAAACACCATATATTTT. This codes for CASSQLAGNTIYF.

The chain carries TRBV6-4 and TRBJ1-2; D is unresolved. Germline V gene lookup returns CDR1 MRHNA and CDR2 SNTAGT. This CDR3 is 16 amino acids long. V lost 6 bases and J lost 6, with 23 bases in between. CDR3 DNA sequence: TGTGCCAGCAGCCAGGAATTGGGTCGCGGACTAGATGGCTACACCTTC. It specifies CASSQELGRGLDGYTF.

This sequence joins TRBV19 and TRBJ1-1; D is undetermined. The CDR3 has 13 amino acids. Trimming stripped 7 bases from V and 4 bases from J, with 13 bases between. Per germline, CDR1 LNHDA and CDR2 SQIVND (reference sequence). The CDR3 loop reads CASIPPGGTEAFF. CDR3 bases: TGTGCCAGTATTCCTCCAGGAGGCACTGAAGCTTTCTTT.

This chain uses TRBV4-1 with TRBJ1-2; TRBD1 aligns across 9 bases. This CDR3 contains 14 residues. CDR1 and CDR2 (germline): MGHRA, YSYEKL. Germline trimming cut 5 bases from V and 4 bases from J; bases unmatched to any gene: 5. CDR3 in amino acids: CASSSPGQGYGYTF. The DNA for the CDR3 is TGCGCCAGCAGCTCACCGGGACAGGGCTATGGCTACACCTTC.

The chain combines TRBV3-1 (or the pseudogene TRBV3-2) with TRBJ2-2; D remains ambiguous. Germline values: CDR1 LGHDT, CDR2 YNNKEL (reference sequence). Trimming shortened V by 0 bases and J by 2 bases, and 13 bases separated the two germline ends. There are 17 residues in the CDR3. CDR3 sequence (DNA): TGTGCCAGCAGCCAAGAAGGTGTGCGGTCTAACACCGGGGAGCTGTTTTTT. The encoded protein is CASSQEGVRSNTGELFF.